One sample yielded the 27 T cell receptor beta chains listed below, sequenced in a study of T cells in Graves' hyperthyroidism and ophthalmopathy (dated by TCRdb to the late 2010s). Library method: multiplex PCR. TCRdb lists the instrument as Illumina HiSeq 2000. TCR beta CDR3 regions were amplified from RNA transcripts. For the first round of RT-PCR on the TCR CDR3, the HTBI primer set was used together with the Qiagen OneStep RT-PCR kit. TCRdb cleaned the public reads at Q25 with fastp, built clones with MiXCR and kept in-frame beta chains. Each record represents a unique CDR3 protein, reported with the most common genes and DNA among its rows. For this sample there are a few hundred thousand distinct CDR3 sequences; 15% to 17% appear just once. Around 7.5% of the sample goes to the ten largest clones. The sequenced material came from blood. These receptors all come from a woman aged 25-40 years with Graves' hyperthyroidism.

The rearrangement uses TRBV6-5 and TRBJ2-7; either TRBD1 or TRBD2 may fit D (5 bases each). This CDR3 contains 16 residues. The V end was cut by 0 bases, the J end by 3 bases, with 15 bases between. The germline CDR1 and CDR2 sequences are MNHEY and SVGAGI. CDR3 loop: CASSYSGPSLVYEQYF. In nucleotides, the CDR3 is TGTGCCAGCAGTTACTCGGGGCCGTCACTAGTCTACGAGCAGTACTTC.

This sequence joins TRBV28 and TRBJ2-1; no reliable D call. Germline CDR1 and CDR2: MDHEN and SYDVKM. The V and J ends lost 2 bases and 4 bases respectively, with 12 bases between them. There are 15 residues in the CDR3. CDR3 region: CASSLPLFRYNEQFF. CDR3 sequence (DNA): TGTGCCAGCAGTTTACCCCTCTTTAGGTACAATGAGCAGTTCTTC.

Ten or more counts support this clonotype. V and J are TRBV3-1 and TRBJ1-5; TRBD1 might be the D (6 bases). The CDR3 extends over 13 amino acids. The germline gives CDR1 LGHDT, CDR2 YNNKEL (reference sequence). V dropped 5 bases and J dropped 4 bases, with 9 bases sitting between them. This CDR3 reads CASSSDRNQPQHF. CDR3 DNA sequence: TGTGCCAGCAGCTCGGACAGAAATCAGCCCCAGCATTTT.

Many counts were recorded for this clonotype. A much more abundant neighbour one base away suggests this may be a read error. This rearrangement joins TRBV27 to TRBJ1-1; TRBD1 matches 7 bases. Trimming at V came to 5 bases and at J to 3 bases, leaving 3 bases not matched to a gene. The germline V gene has CDR1 MNHEY and CDR2 SMNVEV (reference sequence). CDR3 length: 13 residues. The CDR3 DNA reads as TGTGCCAGCAGTCTAAGGGGGCACACTGAAGCTTTCTTT. Translating it yields CASSLRGHTEAFF.

The chain recombines TRBV28 with TRBJ2-3; D gene uncertain. Trimming removed 7 bases at V and 1 base at J, with 6 bases between. The CDR3 totals 12 residues. Germline lookup yields CDR1 MDHEN and CDR2 SYDVKM. The CDR3 nucleotides are TGTGCCAGCAAGTACGGCACAGATACGCAGTATTTT. It specifies CASKYGTDTQYF.

This clonotype was seen many times. CDR3 sequence: CASVPGGGASTDTQYF. CDR3 DNA sequence: TGTGCCAGCGTCCCAGGGGGCGGGGCTAGCACAGATACGCAGTATTTT. The V call is TRBV7-2, the J call TRBJ2-3; 8 nucleotides align to TRBD1. Per germline, CDR1 SGHTA and CDR2 FQGNSA. The length of the CDR3 is 16 residues. With 8 bases clipped from V and 0 bases from J, the junction kept 10 bases outside the gene matches.

This clonotype came up many times. This rearrangement joins TRBV20-1 to TRBJ2-5, with 7 bases identical to TRBD1. In germline, CDR1 is DFQATT, CDR2 SNEGSKA (reference sequence). The CDR3 has 14 residues. The J segment lost 5 bases and the V segment lost 3 bases, leaving 9 bases of the junction unmatched. CDR3 nucleotide sequence: TGCAGTGCTAGCCCGTTTACAGGGGTGGAGACCCAGTACTTC. Its translation: CSASPFTGVETQYF.

In its sample, this clonotype was seen many times. The chain is built from TRBV7-2 and TRBJ2-3, with D unclear. CDR1 is SGHTA, CDR2 FQGNSA, per germline. The V gene lost 2 bases and the J gene lost 6 bases, with 15 bases spanning the gap. The CDR3 has 15 residues. CDR3: CASSLWSWRPDTQYF. As DNA, the CDR3 is TGTGCCAGCAGCTTATGGAGCTGGCGGCCCGATACGCAGTATTTT.

Remarks on this clonotype: The junction departs from the called germline gene at one end, perhaps through a read error. CDR3 bases: TGTGCCGGCAGTTACCCCGGGGTCACTGAAGCTTTCTTT. The encoded protein is CAGSYPGVTEAFF. The V gene is TRBV6-5, the J gene TRBJ1-1; D is ambiguous. CDR1 and CDR2 from the germline V gene are MNHEY and SVGAGI. The CDR3 consists of 13 residues.

The table lists this clonotype with many counts. The J gene is TRBJ1-5, the V gene TRBV24-1, with 9 bases aligning to TRBD1. The CDR3 runs 15 residues. CDR1 and CDR2 (germline): KGHDR, SFDVKD. The ends lost 2 bases at V and 6 bases at J; junction bases unmatched: 4. The CDR3 DNA sequence: TGTGCCACCAGTGATTCCCGGGACAGGGTTCAGCCCCAGCATTTT. Translated, it gives CATSDSRDRVQPQHF.

This clonotype was recorded many times. The V call is TRBV12-3 or TRBV12-4, the J call TRBJ2-5; 9 positions agree with TRBD2. V shed 6 bases and J 4 bases; nucleotides not matched to a gene: 6. CDR3 length: 14 residues. Written as DNA, the CDR3 is TGTGCCAGCAGGGGTAGCGGGAGACTAGAGACCCAGTACTTC. It is translated as CASRGSGRLETQYF.

There are a few counts of this clonotype. The chain combines TRBV6-2 or TRBV6-3 with TRBJ1-4; TRBD1 agrees at 9 bases. Losses at the gene ends were 6 bases for V and 8 bases for J; bases not matched to a gene: 13. CDR1 MNHEY and CDR2 SVGEGT come from the germline V gene. The CDR3 consists of 16 residues. CDR3 in amino acids: CASRYTPGQGDEKLFF. CDR3 DNA sequence: TGTGCCAGCAGATACACACCGGGACAGGGTGACGAAAAACTGTTTTTT.

This rearrangement joins TRBV5-5 to TRBJ1-2; D might be TRBD1 (5 bases). Per the germline V gene, CDR1 is SGHKS and CDR2 is YYEKEE (reference sequence). The CDR3 has 11 amino acids. V was clipped by 0 bases and J by 11 bases, with 8 bases between them. The CDR3 protein is CASSLVGEYTF. The CDR3 nucleotides are TGTGCCAGCAGCTTGGTGGGGGAATACACCTTC.

This clonotype was picked up many times. The chain recombines TRBV6-1 with TRBJ2-7, with TRBD2 identical over 7 bases. This CDR3 comprises 14 residues. V was clipped by 5 bases and J by 3 bases; unmatched bases: 7. Germline-derived CDR1 and CDR2 are MNHNS and SASEGT. CDR3 bases: TGTGCCAGCAGTTCTGTGCGGGAGAGCTACGAGCAGTACTTC. Translating gives CASSSVRESYEQYF.

This clonotype appeared many times. J is TRBJ2-2 and V is TRBV3-1; D is unresolved. Germline V gives CDR1 LGHDT, CDR2 YNNKEL (reference sequence). This CDR3 spans 15 amino acids. V was trimmed by 1 base and J by 2 bases, leaving 8 bases between them. The DNA for the CDR3 is TGTGCCAGCAGCCAAGCTGCAGCCAACACCGGGGAGCTGTTTTTT. Translation: CASSQAAANTGELFF. The full variable domain, completed using reference TRBV3-1 and TRBJ2-2, is DTAVSQTPKYLVTQMGNDKSIKCEQNLGHDTMYWYKQDSKKFLKIMFSYNNKELIINETVPNRFSPKSPDKAHLNLHINSLELGDSAVYFCASSQAAANTGELFFGEGSRLTVL.

This clonotype was seen ten or more times. This chain uses TRBV11-2 with TRBJ2-7; D is unclear. Trimming left V 6 bases short and J 2 bases short, with 11 bases between. Germline V lookup: CDR1 SGHAT, CDR2 FQNNGV. The CDR3 loop spans 13 amino acids. The CDR3 DNA is TGTGCCAGCAGTGTGAGCCGGACCTACGAGCAGTACTTC. This sequence encodes CASSVSRTYEQYF.

This clonotype occurred a few times. This sequence joins TRBV30 and TRBJ1-4; no clear D gene. The germline V gene has CDR1 GTSNPN and CDR2 SVGIG (reference sequence). V lost 2 bases to trimming and J lost 8 bases, with 15 bases between them. The CDR3 totals 14 residues. The DNA of the CDR3 is TGTGCCTGGAGTCCACTCGCCCGGGAGGAAAAACTGTTTTTT. Residues: CAWSPLAREEKLFF.

This clonotype was found many times. J is TRBJ2-1 and V is TRBV30; weak D call: TRBD2 (7 bases). V lost 5 bases to trimming and J lost 4 bases, with 12 bases between them. Germline V gives CDR1 GTSNPN, CDR2 SVGIG (reference sequence). CDR3 length: 13 amino acids. Here the CDR3 reads CAWRGAGYNEQFF. CDR3 sequence (DNA): TGTGCCTGGCGGGGGGCGGGGTACAATGAGCAGTTCTTC.

This clonotype was observed at least ten times. The chain has TRBV9 and TRBJ2-3; the D is unclear. The CDR3 extends over 16 amino acids. V gave up 0 bases and J gave up 0 bases, with 11 bases separating them. Germline V lookup: CDR1 SGDLS, CDR2 YYNGEE. The CDR3 spells CASSVGRGTSTDTQYF. CDR3 coding DNA: TGTGCCAGCAGCGTAGGACGAGGAACTAGCACAGATACGCAGTATTTT.

The J gene is TRBJ2-1, the V gene TRBV7-3; 16 nucleotides agree with TRBD2. V dropped 2 bases and J dropped 9; count of bases not matched to a gene: 7. This CDR3 contains 17 residues. CDR1 and CDR2 (germline): SGHTA, FQGTGA. This CDR3 is CASSLYVGLAGGGEQFF. The CDR3 nucleotides read TGTGCCAGCAGCTTATATGTGGGACTAGCGGGAGGGGGTGAGCAGTTCTTC.

This clonotype has a single count. The CDR3 sequence is CASTHEEHGELFF. CDR3 nucleotide sequence: TGTGCCAGCACCCATGAGGAGCACGGGGAGCTGTTTTTT. V gene TRBV7-2 combines with J gene TRBJ2-2; D is ambiguous. The germline V gene has CDR1 SGHTA and CDR2 FQGNSA. Deletions cut 7 bases from V and 7 bases from J, with 13 bases between. The CDR3 runs to 13 residues.

There are a few counts of this clonotype. The V and J genes are TRBV29-1 and TRBJ1-1; TRBD1 aligns across 7 bases. The length of the CDR3 is 14 residues. V dropped 6 bases and J dropped 5; count of bases not matched to a gene: 12. Germline loops: CDR1 SQVTM, CDR2 ANQGSEA. The CDR3 loop reads CSVRHPARGTEAFF. The CDR3 nucleotides are TGCAGCGTCCGACACCCGGCCAGGGGGACTGAAGCTTTCTTT.

This clonotype was observed at least ten times. The chain joins TRBV12-3 or TRBV12-4 to TRBJ2-3; D may be TRBD1 (6 bases). V lost 4 bases and J 4 bases, leaving 18 bases between the germline ends. The CDR3 sequence is 16 residues long. CDR3 nucleotides: TGTGCCAGCAGTTCGAGGGGGTGGGAGTCGGCAGATACGCAGTATTTT. Protein product: CASSSRGWESADTQYF.

This clonotype was seen many times. The gene calls are TRBV24-1 and TRBJ2-2, with 8 positions matching TRBD2. Trimming cost V 4 bases and J 1 base; bases outside gene matches: 4. This CDR3 has 16 amino acids. Germline V gene lookup returns CDR1 KGHDR and CDR2 SFDVKD. Here the CDR3 reads CATSELAEMNTGELFF. The CDR3 DNA reads as TGTGCCACCAGTGAACTAGCGGAAATGAACACCGGGGAGCTGTTTTTT.

This clonotype was seen only a few times. The V gene is TRBV20-1, the J gene TRBJ2-1; 15 positions match TRBD2. Per germline, CDR1 DFQATT and CDR2 SNEGSKA (reference sequence). Trimming removed 3 bases from V and 8 bases from J; junction bases left unmatched: 8. The CDR3 extends over 16 amino acids. CDR3 sequence reads: CSARRGGTSGRHEQFF. The CDR3 nucleotides are TGCAGTGCTAGGCGGGGCGGGACTAGCGGGAGGCATGAGCAGTTCTTC.

As to this clonotype: Being one base from a much bigger clone, this may be a read error. The chain is built from TRBV11-2 and TRBJ2-3; TRBD2 agrees at 10 bases. Germline CDR1 and CDR2: SGHAT and FQNNGV. Losses at the gene ends were 4 bases for V and 2 bases for J; bases not matched to a gene: 15. The CDR3 has 19 residues. The CDR3 region is CASSYGLAETREITDTQYF. The CDR3 bases are TGTGCCAGCAGCTACGGACTAGCGGAAACCCGGGAAATCACAGATACGCAGTATTTT.

This clonotype showed up many times. The V call is TRBV20-1, the J call TRBJ2-7; no firm D call. The CDR3 loop spans 14 amino acids. The V end was cut by 1 base, the J end by 2 bases, with 12 bases between. Per the germline V gene, CDR1 is DFQATT and CDR2 is SNEGSKA (reference sequence). This CDR3 is CSARAGAKAYEQYF. The CDR3 DNA is TGCAGTGCTAGAGCGGGCGCAAAAGCCTACGAGCAGTACTTC.